This T cell receptor (beta chain) came from a study of Graves' ophthalmopathy and Graves' hyperthyroidism. Overall study findings and caveats: A model built from 13 signatures distinguished ophthalmopathy from stable hyperthyroidism with 85% to 90% sensitivity and about 81% specificity.

From RNA, the CDR3 regions of TCR beta chains were amplified and sequenced. First-round RT-PCR used HTBI primers; second-round multiplex PCR followed. TCRdb recomputed calls from the multiplex PCR reads with MiXCR, one row per CDR3 protein. The sample includes about 390,000 distinct CDR3 sequences, approximately 18% of them seen just once. This CDR3 is 15 amino acids long. Trimming cost V 0 bases and J 7 bases, with 10 bases left between them. Germline V gene data show CDR1 as MNHEY and CDR2 as SMNVEV (reference sequence). This clonotype has at least ten counts. As yet, its antigen is unknown. This chain connects TRBV27 to TRBJ1-6; D remains ambiguous. Sequencing used peripheral blood. This clonotype originated in an adult woman with stable Graves' hyperthyroidism. The CDR3 DNA reads as TGTGCCAGCAGTTTATCGGTGGGTCGGAATTCACCCCTCCACTTT. It is translated as CASSLSVGRNSPLHF.